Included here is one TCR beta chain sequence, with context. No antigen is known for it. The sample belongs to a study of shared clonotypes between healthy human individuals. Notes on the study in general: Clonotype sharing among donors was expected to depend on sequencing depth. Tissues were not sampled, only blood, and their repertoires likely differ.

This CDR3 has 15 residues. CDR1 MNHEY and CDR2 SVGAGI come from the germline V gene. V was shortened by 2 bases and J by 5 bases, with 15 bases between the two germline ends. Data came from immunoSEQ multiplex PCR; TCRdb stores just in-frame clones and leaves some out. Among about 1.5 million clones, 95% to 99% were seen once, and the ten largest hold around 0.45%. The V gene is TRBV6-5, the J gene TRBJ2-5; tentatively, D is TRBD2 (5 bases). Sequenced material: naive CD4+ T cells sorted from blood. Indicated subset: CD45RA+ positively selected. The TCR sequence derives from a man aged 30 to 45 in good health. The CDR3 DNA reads TGTGCCAGCAGTTACGGAGGAAGGGCTGGGGAGACCCAGTACTTC. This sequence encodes CASSYGGRAGETQYF.